What follows are 6 T cell receptor beta chains derived from one specimen sequenced in a study of OX40 agonist ivuxolimab in advanced cancers. Assay: immunoSEQ multiplex PCR; the TCRdb copy retains only in-frame clones and omits some. The sample includes tens of thousands of clones, 80% to 90% of them seen just once. The source material was CD4+ or CD8+ T cells sorted from blood, sampled in a trial of the OX40 agonist ivuxolimab. The receptors come from an adult with an advanced solid tumor such as melanoma, head and neck, liver or kidney cancer.

This chain links TRBV7-2 with TRBJ1-1; tentatively, D is TRBD1 (6 bases). Trimming removed 1 base at V and 1 base at J, with 16 bases between. The CDR3 loop spans 17 amino acids. Germline loops: CDR1 SGHTA, CDR2 FQGNSA. CDR3 nucleotides: TGTGCCAGCAGCTTAGTAGGGGGTGTAACAAGGAACACTGAAGCTTTCTTT. It yields the protein CASSLVGGVTRNTEAFF.

The DNA for the CDR3 is TGTGCCAGCAGGAAGGGCGAGGAGCAGTTCTTC. Translating gives CASRKGEEQFF. V is TRBV9 and J is TRBJ2-1; no clear D gene. The CDR3 is 11 amino acids. Trimming stripped 5 bases from V and 10 bases from J, with 10 bases between. The germline V gene encodes CDR1 SGDLS and CDR2 YYNGEE.

This clone turned up a few times. The V gene is TRBV6-5, the J gene TRBJ1-2; weak D call: TRBD1 (5 bases). Germline loops: CDR1 MNHEY, CDR2 SVGAGI. The CDR3 length is 13 residues. Trimming removed 10 bases from V and 1 base from J, with 13 bases in between. The CDR3 here is CATSIGVNYGYTF. Here the CDR3 DNA reads TGTGCCACTTCCATAGGGGTTAACTATGGCTACACCTTC.

The rearrangement uses TRBV7-9 and TRBJ2-7; TRBD2 matches at 8 bases. V gave up 7 bases and J gave up 7 bases; unmatched junction bases: 18. Germline V CDR1 and CDR2: SEHNR, FQNEAQ (reference sequence). The CDR3 contains 16 residues. The CDR3 is CASTRRVGAGVNEQYF. For the CDR3, the DNA is TGTGCCAGCACCCGTCGGGTGGGAGCGGGGGTAAATGAGCAGTACTTC. The full variable domain, its missing parts supplied by reference TRBV7-9 and TRBJ2-7, is DTGVSQNPRHKITKRGQNVTFRCDPISEHNRLYWYRQTLGQGPEFLTYFQNEAQLEKSRLLSDRFSAERPKGSFSTLEIQRTEQGDSAMYLCASTRRVGAGVNEQYFGPGTRLTVT.

This chain joins TRBV9 and TRBJ2-2; 8 bases agree with TRBD1. The CDR3 contains 14 residues. Germline CDR1 and CDR2: SGDLS and YYNGEE. Trimming at V came to 3 bases and at J to 3 bases, leaving 1 base not matched to a gene. The CDR3 nucleotides are TGTGCCAGCAGCGAGACAGGGGACACCGGGGAGCTGTTTTTT. Translation: CASSETGDTGELFF.

The rearrangement uses TRBV11-2 and TRBJ2-7; no clear D. CDR1 is SGHAT and CDR2 is FQNNGV in the germline V gene. The V gene lost 3 bases and the J gene lost 1 base, with 16 bases spanning the gap. CDR3 size: 16 residues. The CDR3 is CASSFPQGSHSYEQYF. CDR3 sequence (DNA): TGTGCCAGCAGCTTCCCGCAAGGAAGCCATTCCTACGAGCAGTACTTC.